This T cell receptor (beta chain) was captured by sequencing in a study of T cells after yellow fever vaccination. Study results and limitations: The study re-detected most primary-vaccination clones after the booster (roughly 96% CD4, just over 85% CD8).

Generation of TCR cDNA used 5'RACE template switching (which added a universal primer site and UMIs). TCRdb re-derived calls from the 5' RACE reads in MiXCR, one entry per CDR3 protein. In the table there are around 320,000 distinct CDR3 sequences, around 4.3% of which are singletons. This clonotype has a count of ten or more. The antigen is not known. The sample in question was PBMCs, obtained 15 days after the yellow fever booster vaccination. The TCR comes from a man aged 18 to 30 who received the YFV17D yellow fever vaccine.

In DNA, the CDR3 is TGTGCCACCGGGACTTCGTCCTACGAGCAGTACTTC. It yields the protein CATGTSSYEQYF. The chain employs TRBV10-3 and TRBJ2-7; the D gene is possibly TRBD2 (6 bases). CDR1 ENHRY and CDR2 SYGVKD come from the germline V gene. Trimming cost V 10 bases and J 1 base, with 11 bases left between them. The CDR3 runs 12 residues.